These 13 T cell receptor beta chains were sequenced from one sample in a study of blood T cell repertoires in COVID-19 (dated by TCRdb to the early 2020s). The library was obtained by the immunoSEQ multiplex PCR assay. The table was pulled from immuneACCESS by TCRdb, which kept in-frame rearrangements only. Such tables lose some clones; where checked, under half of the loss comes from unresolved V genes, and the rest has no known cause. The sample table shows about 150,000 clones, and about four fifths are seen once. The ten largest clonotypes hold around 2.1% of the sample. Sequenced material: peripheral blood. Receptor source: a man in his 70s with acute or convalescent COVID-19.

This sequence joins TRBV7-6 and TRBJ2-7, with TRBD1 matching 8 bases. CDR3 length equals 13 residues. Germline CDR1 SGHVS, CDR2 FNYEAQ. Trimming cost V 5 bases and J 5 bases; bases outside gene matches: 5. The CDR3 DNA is TGTGCCAGCAGCCTCGACAGGGGCAACGAGCAGTACTTC. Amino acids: CASSLDRGNEQYF.

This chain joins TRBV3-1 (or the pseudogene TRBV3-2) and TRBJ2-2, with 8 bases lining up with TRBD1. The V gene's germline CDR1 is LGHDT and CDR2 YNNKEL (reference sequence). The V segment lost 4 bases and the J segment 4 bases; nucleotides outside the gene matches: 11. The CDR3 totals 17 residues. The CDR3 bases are TGTGCCAGCAGCCCCACCCGGACAGGGTTCGGCACCGGGGAGCTGTTTTTT. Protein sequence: CASSPTRTGFGTGELFF.

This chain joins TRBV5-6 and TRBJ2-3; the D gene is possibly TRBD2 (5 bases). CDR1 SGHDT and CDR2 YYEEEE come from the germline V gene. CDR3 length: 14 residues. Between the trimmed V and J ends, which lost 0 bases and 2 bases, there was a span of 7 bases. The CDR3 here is CASSLGEFTDTQYF. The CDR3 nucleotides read TGTGCCAGCAGCTTGGGGGAGTTCACAGATACGCAGTATTTT.

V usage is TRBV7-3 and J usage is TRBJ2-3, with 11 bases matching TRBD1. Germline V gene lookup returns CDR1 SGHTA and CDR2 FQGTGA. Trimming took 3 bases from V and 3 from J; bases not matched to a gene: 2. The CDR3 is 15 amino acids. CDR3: CASSFGTGGTDTQYF. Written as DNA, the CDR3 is TGTGCCAGCAGCTTCGGGACAGGGGGTACAGATACGCAGTATTTT.

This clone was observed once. DNA of the CDR3: TGTGCCAGCTCACCGGGACGGGGGGCCGACTATGGCTACACCTTC. Translation: CASSPGRGADYGYTF. V and J are TRBV18 and TRBJ1-2, with TRBD1 as a possible D gene (6 bases). CDR1 KGHSH and CDR2 LQKENI come from the germline V gene. V was cut by 3 bases and J by 3 bases, with 14 bases left in between. The CDR3 spans 15 residues.

CDR3 sequence: CASSGTRDTQYF. The CDR3 bases are TGTGCCAGCAGTGGGACTAGGGATACGCAGTATTTT. The rearrangement joins TRBV12-3 or TRBV12-4 to TRBJ2-3, with TRBD2 identical over 8 bases. Trimming cost V 5 bases and J 6 bases; bases outside gene matches: 1. CDR3 length: 12 residues.

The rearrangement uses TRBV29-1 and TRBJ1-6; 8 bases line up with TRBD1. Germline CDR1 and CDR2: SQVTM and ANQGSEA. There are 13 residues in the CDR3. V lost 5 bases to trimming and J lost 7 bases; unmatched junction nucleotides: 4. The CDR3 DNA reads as TGCAGCGTTTCCCCAGGGGGCAATTCACCCCTCCACTTT. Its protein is CSVSPGGNSPLHF.

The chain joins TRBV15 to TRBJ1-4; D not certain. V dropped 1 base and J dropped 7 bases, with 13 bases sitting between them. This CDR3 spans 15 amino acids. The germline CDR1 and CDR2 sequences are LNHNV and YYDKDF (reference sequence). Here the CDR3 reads CATSRASRESEKLFF. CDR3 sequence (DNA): TGTGCCACCAGCAGAGCATCTCGGGAATCTGAAAAACTGTTTTTT.

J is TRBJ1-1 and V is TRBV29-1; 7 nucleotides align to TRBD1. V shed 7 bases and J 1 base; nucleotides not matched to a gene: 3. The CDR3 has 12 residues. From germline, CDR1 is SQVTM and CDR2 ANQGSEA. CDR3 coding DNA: TGCAGCGACCGGACAGGGAACACTGAAGCTTTCTTT. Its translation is CSDRTGNTEAFF. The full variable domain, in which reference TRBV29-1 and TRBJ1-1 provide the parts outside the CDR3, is SAVISQKPSRDICQRGTSLTIQCQVDSQVTMMFWYRQQPGQSLTLIATANQGSEATYESGFVIDKFPISRPNLTFSTLTVSNMSPEDSSIYLCSDRTGNTEAFFGQGTRLTVV.

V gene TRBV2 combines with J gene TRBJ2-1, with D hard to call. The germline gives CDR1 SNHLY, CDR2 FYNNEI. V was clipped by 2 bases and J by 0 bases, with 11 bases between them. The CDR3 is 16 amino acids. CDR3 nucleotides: TGTGCCAGCAGTGAATCACAGCTTAGCTCCTACAATGAGCAGTTCTTC. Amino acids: CASSESQLSSYNEQFF.

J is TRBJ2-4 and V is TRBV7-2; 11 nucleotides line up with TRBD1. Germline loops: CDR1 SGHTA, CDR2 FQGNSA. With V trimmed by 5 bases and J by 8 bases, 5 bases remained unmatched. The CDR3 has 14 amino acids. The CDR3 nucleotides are TGTGCCAGCAGCCCTGGACAGGGGGCTTACATTCAGTACTTC. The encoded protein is CASSPGQGAYIQYF.

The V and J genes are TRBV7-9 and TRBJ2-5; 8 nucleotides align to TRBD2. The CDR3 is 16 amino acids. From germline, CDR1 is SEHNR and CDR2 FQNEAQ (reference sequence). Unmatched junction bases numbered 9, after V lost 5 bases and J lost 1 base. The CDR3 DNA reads TGTGCCAGCAGCGCCTATCTGGCGGGGGGCCAAGAGACCCAGTACTTC. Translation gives CASSAYLAGGQETQYF. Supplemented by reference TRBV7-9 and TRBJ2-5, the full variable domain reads DTGVSQNPRHKITKRGQNVTFRCDPISEHNRLYWYRQTLGQGPEFLTYFQNEAQLEKSRLLSDRFSAERPKGSFSTLEIQRTEQGDSAMYLCASSAYLAGGQETQYFGPGTRLLVL.

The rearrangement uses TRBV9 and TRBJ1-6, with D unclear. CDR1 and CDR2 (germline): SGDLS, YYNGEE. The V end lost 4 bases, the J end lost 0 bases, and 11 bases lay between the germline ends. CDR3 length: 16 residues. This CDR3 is CASSPRLSSYNSPLHF. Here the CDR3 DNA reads TGTGCCAGCAGCCCCCGTCTGAGCTCCTATAATTCACCCCTCCACTTT.